Listed here is a single T cell receptor (beta chain). It has no known antigen specificity. It has no much larger one-base neighbor in the sample; base qualities were not kept. This sample stems from a study of Ad26.COV2.S vaccination and SARS-CoV-2 variants (TCRdb year 2021). Notes on the research overall: Vaccine-arm donors came from COV1001, a multicentre, randomized, double-blind, placebo-controlled phase I-IIa trial of Ad26.COV2.S in healthy adults. Trial participants were randomized into five groups of five, in which low-dose or high-dose Ad26.COV2.S was given once or twice, or placebo was given on both occasions. The TCR-sequenced set comprised approximately 30 samples: about 19 Ad26.COV2.S vaccine recipients, 5 placebo recipients and 8 SARS-CoV-2 convalescent individuals. Investigators did not know the trial group allocation while performing experiments and assessing outcomes. TCRbeta repertoire sequencing was used to assess the specificity and breadth of SARS-CoV-2-reactive T cell receptors after Ad26.COV2.S vaccination. Ad26.COV2.S was administered intramuscularly at 5 x 10^10 or 1 x 10^11 viral particles, either as a single shot or as two shots given 56 days apart. On the study overall, not on this receptor specifically: It was noted by the authors that total T cell responses may have been underestimated by the TCR breadth and depth analyses. Substantial breadth of spike-specific CD8+ and CD4+ T cell responses was reported after vaccination. Vaccine and placebo recipients had similar non-spike TCR breadth, a finding consistent with the vaccine containing only spike. The study was not powered to compare responses between vaccine doses or regimens. Compared with placebo recipients, Ad26.COV2.S recipients showed higher spike-specific TCR breadth (P = 0.0014).

Including the terminal cysteine and phenylalanine, the CDR3 comprises 15 residues. CDR3 DNA only is kept here, 45 bases in frame from base 1. Germline trimming: 2 bases from V, 10 bases from J; junction bases outside gene matches: 8. Via the germline V gene, CDR1 is SGDLS and CDR2 YYNGEE. The intended sense of this specimen's treatment or condition label: some 20 received Ad26.COV2.S at low or high dose, single or two shots; roughly 5 received placebo; per-sample allocation not given. For vaccine and placebo recipients, the sequenced repertoires came from samples collected on day 63 after the first injection. Between 29 July and 7 August 2020, Cohort 1b enrolled 25 adults aged 18-55 years at one site in Boston, USA. Ad26.COV2.S consisted of a replication-incompetent adenovirus type 26 vector by which a prefusion-stabilized SARS-CoV-2 spike protein from the original Wuhan strain was expressed. The immunoSEQ Assay was the method used to sequence TCRbeta CDR3 regions. After extraction, genomic DNA underwent amplification by bias-controlled multiplex PCR, followed by high-throughput sequencing. In the paper's pipeline: Collapsing and filtering of sequences were performed to quantify the absolute abundance of each unique TCRbeta CDR3 region. T cell fraction was estimated by normalizing TCRbeta template counts to usable DNA, with usable DNA measured through amplification of reference genes found in all nucleated cells. Repertoire TCRs were annotated as SARS-CoV-2-specific by exact matching of V gene, CDR3 amino acid sequence and J gene to a known reactive TCR set. The reference SARS-CoV-2 TCR set was derived from MIRA and filtered for enrichment in COVID-19-positive ImmuneCODE repertoires, a step that removed public or cross-reactive TCRs. Using the MIRA antigens, annotated TCRs were further analysed by specific ORF or by position within an ORF. Breadth was defined as annotated unique rearrangements over total unique productive rearrangements; depth was the summed frequency of those rearrangements. Two-sided Wilcoxon rank-sum tests were used to compare TCR breadth between groups. What TCRdb holds here is the immuneACCESS table cut down to in-frame rearrangements. Part of the clones is not present; checked against another copy, under half of the missing clones reflect an unresolved V gene, and the others are unexplained. D and trimming were read from the DNA, whereas the V and J calls and clone size are those reported in that table. For this sample there are about 400,000 clones; approximately 88% appear just once. The ten largest clones capture 3.6% of the sample.

The input for sequencing was peripheral blood, taken in a trial of Ad26.COV2.S vaccine versus placebo. Recombination connected TRBV9 to TRBJ2-1; 11 junctional bases match TRBD2. The sequence was collected from a person aged 18 to 65 who received the Ad26.COV2.S COVID-19 vaccine or a placebo. The nucleotide sequence reads TGTGCCAGCAGCGTCCTTAGCGGGGGGGCTGGGGAGCAGTTCTTC. Its coded protein is CASSVLSGGAGEQFF.